This TCR beta chain derives from a study of cytomegalovirus exposure and HLA in healthy donors. The CDR3 runs 16 residues. V shed 0 bases and J 8 bases; nucleotides not matched to a gene: 9. The germline V gene encodes CDR1 KGHSH and CDR2 LQKENI. This clone was seen a few times. The PCR had 60 Vbeta and 13 Jbeta primers. This table comes from immunoSEQ multiplex PCR, and its TCRdb copy is limited to in-frame clones, with some not included. The sample records more than 120,000 clones, 78% being singletons. Sequencing was carried out using PBMCs. The receptor's source is a woman aged 35 to 49 in good health and CMV-seropositive. The chain recombines TRBV18 with TRBJ2-1, with TRBD2 identical over 8 bases. The CDR3 loop is CASSPPASGGVDEQFF. CDR3 sequence (DNA): TGTGCCAGCTCACCACCAGCCAGCGGGGGAGTTGATGAGCAGTTCTTC.